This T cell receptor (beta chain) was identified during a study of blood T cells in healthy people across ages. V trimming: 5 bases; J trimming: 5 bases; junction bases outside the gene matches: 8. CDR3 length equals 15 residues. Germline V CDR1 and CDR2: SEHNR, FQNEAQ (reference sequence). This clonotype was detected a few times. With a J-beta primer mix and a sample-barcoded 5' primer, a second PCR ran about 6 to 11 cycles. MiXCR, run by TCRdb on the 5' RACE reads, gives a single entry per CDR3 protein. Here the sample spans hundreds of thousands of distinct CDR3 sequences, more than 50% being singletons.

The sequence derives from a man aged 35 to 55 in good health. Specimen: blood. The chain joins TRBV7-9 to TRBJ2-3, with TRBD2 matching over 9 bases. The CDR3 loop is CASSHSGSEGDTQYF. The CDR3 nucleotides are TGTGCCAGCAGCCATAGCGGGAGTGAAGGAGATACGCAGTATTTT.